These 17 T cell receptor beta chains originate from one sample sequenced in a study of blood T cell repertoires in COVID-19. The data were produced by immunoSEQ multiplex PCR, yet TCRdb's version contains in-frame clones alone and is incomplete. The repertoire holds a few hundred thousand clones, with around 90% as singletons. Input material: peripheral blood. The source of these receptors is a woman in her 70s with COVID-19, enrolled during active disease.

This clone occurred once. Here the CDR3 reads CASTSDRGLGYTF. The CDR3 nucleotides read TGTGCCAGTACCTCTGACAGGGGGCTAGGCTACACCTTC. J is TRBJ1-2 and V is TRBV19; 10 nucleotides match TRBD1. V dropped 7 bases and J dropped 8; count of bases not matched to a gene: 7. The germline V gene has CDR1 LNHDA and CDR2 SQIVND (reference sequence). This CDR3 comprises 13 residues.

This sequence joins TRBV19 and TRBJ1-1; weak D call: TRBD1 (5 bases). Trimming shortened V by 6 bases and J by 4 bases, and 15 bases separated the two germline ends. There are 14 residues in the CDR3. Germline-derived CDR1 and CDR2 are LNHDA and SQIVND (reference sequence). The CDR3 spells CASRVQGEGTEAFF. Here the CDR3 DNA reads TGTGCCAGTAGGGTACAAGGGGAGGGCACTGAAGCTTTCTTT.

The chain couples TRBV30 to TRBJ1-5; TRBD1 is a possible D gene (5 bases). Germline V gene data show CDR1 as GTSNPN and CDR2 as SVGIG (reference sequence). The ends were cut back, 3 bases at V and 1 base at J, with 13 bases in the middle. This CDR3 region has 15 residues. The CDR3 loop reads CAWSVGGPSNQPQHF. The CDR3 DNA reads as TGTGCCTGGAGCGTCGGGGGTCCCAGCAATCAGCCCCAGCATTTT.

A few counts support this clone. The V gene is TRBV4-1, the J gene TRBJ1-2; possibly TRBD1 for D (5 bases). Trimming cost V 0 bases and J 2 bases, with 16 bases left between them. Per germline, CDR1 MGHRA and CDR2 YSYEKL. This CDR3 comprises 17 residues. CDR3 sequence: CASSQDKAGSKNYGYTF. The CDR3, as DNA: TGCGCCAGCAGCCAAGATAAGGCAGGGTCGAAAAACTATGGCTACACCTTC.

The V gene is TRBV5-1, the J gene TRBJ2-2; tentatively, D is TRBD2 (6 bases). The length of the CDR3 is 17 residues. V shed 3 bases and J shed 5 bases, with 20 bases lying between them. Germline V lookup: CDR1 SGHRS, CDR2 YFSETQ. For the CDR3, the DNA is TGCGCCAGCAGCTCGAAAACCTTAAGTCGGGGGACCGGGGAGCTGTTTTTT. Its protein is CASSSKTLSRGTGELFF.

The chain links TRBV5-1 to TRBJ2-1; 7 nucleotides match TRBD2. CDR1 and CDR2 (germline): SGHRS, YFSETQ. V trimming: 1 base; J trimming: 9 bases; junction bases outside the gene matches: 10. This CDR3 spans 15 amino acids. The CDR3 region has the DNA TGCGCCAGCAGCTTGATGGTGGGAGGGCCAGGTGAGCAGTTCTTC. As protein: CASSLMVGGPGEQFF.

The chain joins TRBV30 to TRBJ1-1; no definite D call. Germline V gene sequence: CDR1 GTSNPN, CDR2 SVGIG (reference sequence). Trimming took off 0 bases at V and 6 bases at J, with 11 bases between the two ends. The CDR3 is 13 residues long. CDR3 sequence (DNA): TGTGCCTGGAGTGTAATGATCCGGTCTGAAGCTTTCTTT. Its translation is CAWSVMIRSEAFF.

CDR3 in DNA: TGTGCCATCAGCCTACCGGGACAGGGTTCGGGGAATGAGCAGTTCTTC. Amino acid sequence: CAISLPGQGSGNEQFF. The chain carries TRBV10-3 and TRBJ2-1; TRBD1 aligns across 9 bases. The V gene's germline CDR1 is ENHRY and CDR2 SYGVKD. V lost 6 bases, J lost 7 bases, and 13 bases stayed unmatched. This CDR3 is 16 amino acids long.

The V gene is TRBV4-3, the J gene TRBJ2-1, with no clear D. The V end was cut by 0 bases, the J end by 4 bases, with 10 bases between. The germline V gene encodes CDR1 LGHNA and CDR2 YSLEER. The CDR3 extends over 15 amino acids. The CDR3 DNA is TGCGCCAGCAGCCAAGACCTAGTGCAGTACAATGAGCAGTTCTTC. The encoded protein is CASSQDLVQYNEQFF.

The V and J genes are TRBV24-1 and TRBJ2-5, with D maybe TRBD2 (6 bases). The V and J ends lost 4 bases and 4 bases respectively, with 21 bases between them. CDR3 length equals 17 residues. Germline V lookup: CDR1 KGHDR, CDR2 SFDVKD. This chain's CDR3 is CATSDHRDARRGETQYF. The CDR3 coding sequence is TGTGCCACCAGTGACCATAGGGACGCTCGGAGGGGAGAGACCCAGTACTTC.

V is TRBV6-5 and J is TRBJ1-1; D gene uncertain. The CDR3 sequence is 13 residues long. Germline values: CDR1 MNHEY, CDR2 SVGAGI. V lost 5 bases and J 1 base, leaving 8 bases between the germline ends. CDR3 DNA sequence: TGTGCCAGCAGTACCCCACAGAACACTGAAGCTTTCTTT. Protein product: CASSTPQNTEAFF.

This clone was counted a few times. The chain carries TRBV7-2 and TRBJ1-2; 7 bases are shared with TRBD1. CDR3 length: 14 amino acids. The V segment lost 5 bases and the J segment 6 bases; nucleotides outside the gene matches: 9. Germline lookup yields CDR1 SGHTA and CDR2 FQGNSA. The CDR3, as DNA: TGTGCCAGCAGCCTGGGACAGCTACTGAATGGCTACACCTTC. Residues: CASSLGQLLNGYTF.

The CDR3 is CASSGGGQGDYEQYF. The CDR3 DNA reads TGTGCCAGCAGCGGTGGGGGACAGGGGGACTACGAGCAGTACTTC. The V and J genes are TRBV11-3 and TRBJ2-7; 11 bases are a match to TRBD1. CDR1 and CDR2 from the germline V gene are SGHNT and YENEEA. The CDR3 is 15 residues long. With V trimmed by 5 bases and J by 3 bases, 6 bases remained unmatched.

This clone appeared a single time. The V gene is TRBV6-4, the J gene TRBJ1-5; D is unclear. Trimming pared 4 bases from V and 3 bases from J, leaving 10 bases between. This CDR3 region has 14 residues. The V gene's germline CDR1 is MRHNA and CDR2 SNTAGT. The CDR3 is CASSVQVYNQPQHF. In DNA, the CDR3 is TGTGCCAGCAGTGTTCAGGTTTACAATCAGCCCCAGCATTTT.

The chain's CDR3 is CATSDSPGQGGDTQYF. CDR3 coding DNA: TGTGCCACCAGTGACTCCCCGGGACAGGGGGGTGATACGCAGTATTTT. The chain joins TRBV24-1 to TRBJ2-3; 11 nucleotides match TRBD1. The ends lost 4 bases at V and 6 bases at J; junction bases unmatched: 8. The CDR3 is made up of 16 amino acids. The germline V gene encodes CDR1 KGHDR and CDR2 SFDVKD.

This chain uses TRBV6-4 with TRBJ1-1, with TRBD1 matching over 7 bases. The CDR3 runs 18 residues. The germline V gene has CDR1 MRHNA and CDR2 SNTAGT. J gave up 4 bases and V 5 bases, and 19 bases lay outside the gene matches. CDR3 nucleotides: TGTGCCAGCAGTTCAAATCCCGGGACAGAGGGCTTCGGCACTGAAGCTTTCTTT. As protein: CASSSNPGTEGFGTEAFF.

The chain's CDR3 is CASSQFVGGQAYNEQFF. CDR3 in DNA: TGTGCCAGCAGCCAATTTGTAGGGGGACAGGCCTACAATGAGCAGTTCTTC. The chain links TRBV4-2 to TRBJ2-1; TRBD1 aligns across 8 bases. The J segment lost 2 bases and the V segment lost 2 bases, leaving 8 bases of the junction unmatched. Germline assignment: CDR1 LGHNA and CDR2 YNFKEQ. The CDR3 loop spans 17 amino acids.